This T cell receptor (beta chain) was sequenced for a study of T cells after posttransplantation cyclophosphamide. Using immunoSEQ multiplex PCR, the repertoire was profiled, and TCRdb retains in-frame clones only, with some absent. The sample consists of about 18,000 clones, approximately 87% of them appearing once. The J segment lost 5 bases and the V segment lost 3 bases, leaving 0 bases of the junction unmatched. The CDR3 extends over 13 amino acids. Germline-derived CDR1 and CDR2 are MDHEN and SYDVKM. The sequence came from a man aged 25-45 years in good health and a related stem cell transplant donor. Input material: memory CD4+ T cells sorted from blood. The chain employs TRBV28 and TRBJ2-5; 10 bases fit TRBD2. CDR3 region: CASSFSGGETQYF. The DNA of the CDR3 is TGTGCCAGCAGTTTTAGCGGGGGGGAGACCCAGTACTTC.